This TCR beta chain was observed in a study of immune cell composition in non-small cell lung cancer. Findings of the study overall: Tumour-associated clones >0.5% occurred in approximately 32% of adenocarcinomas, roughly 80% of squamous. Shared sequences between tumour-reactive and dominant in vivo clones were not proven.

Sequencing used immunoSEQ multiplex PCR; TCRdb keeps in-frame clones, though not all of them. The sample has approximately 11,000 clones; roughly 60% are singletons. V shed 4 bases and J shed 4 bases, with 15 bases lying between them. This CDR3 comprises 15 residues. CDR1 is SGHNT and CDR2 is YYREEE in the germline V gene (reference sequence). With regard to this clone: Its antigen is not known.

This sequence joins TRBV5-4 and TRBJ2-1, with a tentative D call TRBD2 (6 bases). This TCR derives from a human donor with non-small cell lung cancer. Sequencing was done on a sample of lung tumor tissue. In DNA form, the CDR3 reads TGTGCCAGCAGCCCCCCCGGGACTTCATACAATGAGCAGTTCTTC. Protein product: CASSPPGTSYNEQFF. Combining the CDR3 with reference TRBV5-4 and TRBJ2-1 gives the whole variable domain ETGVTQSPTHLIKTRGQQVTLRCSSQSGHNTVSWYQQALGQGPQFIFQYYREEENGRGNFPPRFSGLQFPNYSSELNVNALELDDSALYLCASSPPGTSYNEQFFGPGTRLTVL.